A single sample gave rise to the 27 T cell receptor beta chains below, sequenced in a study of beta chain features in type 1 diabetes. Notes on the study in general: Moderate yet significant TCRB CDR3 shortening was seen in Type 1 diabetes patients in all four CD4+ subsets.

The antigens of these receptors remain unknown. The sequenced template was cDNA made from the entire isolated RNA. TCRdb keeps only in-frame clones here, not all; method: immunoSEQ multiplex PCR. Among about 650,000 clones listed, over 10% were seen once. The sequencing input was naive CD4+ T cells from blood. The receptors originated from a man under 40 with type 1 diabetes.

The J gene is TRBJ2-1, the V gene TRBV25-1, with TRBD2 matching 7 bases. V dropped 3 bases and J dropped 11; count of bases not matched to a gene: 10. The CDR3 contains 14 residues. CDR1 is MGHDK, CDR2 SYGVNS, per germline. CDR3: CASSDQTSLSKQFF. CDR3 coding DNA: TGTGCCAGCAGTGATCAGACTAGCCTGTCTAAGCAGTTCTTC.

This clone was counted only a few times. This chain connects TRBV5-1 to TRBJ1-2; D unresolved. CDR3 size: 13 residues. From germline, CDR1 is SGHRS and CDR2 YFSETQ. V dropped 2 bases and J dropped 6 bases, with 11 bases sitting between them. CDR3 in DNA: TGCGCCAGCAGCTTCTCGCGGGAAGATGGCTACACCTTC. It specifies CASSFSREDGYTF.

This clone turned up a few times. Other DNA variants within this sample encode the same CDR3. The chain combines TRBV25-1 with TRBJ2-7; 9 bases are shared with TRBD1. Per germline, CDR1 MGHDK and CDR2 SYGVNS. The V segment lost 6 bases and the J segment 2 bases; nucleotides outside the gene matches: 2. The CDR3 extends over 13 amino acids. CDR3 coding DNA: TGTGCCAGCAGAAGGACAGGGGCCTACGAGCAGTACTTC. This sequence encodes CASRRTGAYEQYF.

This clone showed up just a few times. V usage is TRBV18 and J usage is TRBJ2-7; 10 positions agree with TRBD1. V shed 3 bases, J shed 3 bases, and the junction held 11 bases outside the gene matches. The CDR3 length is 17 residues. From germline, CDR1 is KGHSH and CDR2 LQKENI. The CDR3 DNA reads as TGTGCCAGCTCACCTCAGTCGCGGGACAGGGGAGTCTACGAGCAGTACTTC. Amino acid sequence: CASSPQSRDRGVYEQYF.

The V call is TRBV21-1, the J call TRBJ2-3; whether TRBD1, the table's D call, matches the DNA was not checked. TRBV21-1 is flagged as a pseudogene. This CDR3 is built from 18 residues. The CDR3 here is CASSKAPWDRGSTDTQYF. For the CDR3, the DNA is TGTGCCAGCAGCAAAGCTCCCTGGGACAGGGGAAGCACAGATACGCAGTATTTT.

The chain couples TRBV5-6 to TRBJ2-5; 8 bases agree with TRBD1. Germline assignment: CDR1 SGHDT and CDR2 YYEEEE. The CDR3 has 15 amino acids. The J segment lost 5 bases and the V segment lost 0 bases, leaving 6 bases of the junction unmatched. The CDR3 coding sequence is TGTGCCAGCAGCTTGGGGGACAGGCCCTGGGAGACCCAGTACTTC. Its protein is CASSLGDRPWETQYF. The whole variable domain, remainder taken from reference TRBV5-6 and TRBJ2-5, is DAGVTQSPTHLIKTRGQQVTLRCSPKSGHDTVSWYQQALGQGPQFIFQYYEEEERQRGNFPDRFSGHQFPNYSSELNVNALLLGDSALYLCASSLGDRPWETQYFGPGTRLLVL.

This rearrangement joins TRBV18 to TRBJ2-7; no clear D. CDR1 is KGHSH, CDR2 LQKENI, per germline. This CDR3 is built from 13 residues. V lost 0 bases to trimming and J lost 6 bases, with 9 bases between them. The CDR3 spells CASSPPDEAEQYF. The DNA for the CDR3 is TGTGCCAGCTCACCACCCGACGAAGCCGAGCAGTACTTC. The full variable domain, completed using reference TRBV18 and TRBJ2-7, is NAGVMQNPRHLVRRRGQEARLRCSPMKGHSHVYWYRQLPEEGLKFMVYLQKENIIDESGMPKERFSAEFPKEGPSILRIQQVVRGDSAAYFCASSPPDEAEQYFGPGTRLTVT.

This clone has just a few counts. CDR3 in amino acids: CASSLPAGAGETQYF. DNA of the CDR3: TGTGCCAGCAGTTTACCAGCGGGGGCGGGAGAGACCCAGTACTTC. The rearrangement links TRBV28 to TRBJ2-5; 8 bases map to TRBD2. Germline V gene lookup returns CDR1 MDHEN and CDR2 SYDVKM. J was trimmed by 4 bases and V by 2 bases; bases with no gene match: 6. This CDR3 is built from 15 residues.

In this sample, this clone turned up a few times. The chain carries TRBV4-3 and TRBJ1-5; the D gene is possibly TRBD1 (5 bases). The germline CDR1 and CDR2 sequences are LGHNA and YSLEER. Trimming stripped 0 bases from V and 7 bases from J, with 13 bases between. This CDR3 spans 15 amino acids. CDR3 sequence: CASSQEGRGRQPQHF. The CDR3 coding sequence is TGCGCCAGCAGCCAAGAAGGAAGGGGAAGGCAGCCCCAGCATTTT.

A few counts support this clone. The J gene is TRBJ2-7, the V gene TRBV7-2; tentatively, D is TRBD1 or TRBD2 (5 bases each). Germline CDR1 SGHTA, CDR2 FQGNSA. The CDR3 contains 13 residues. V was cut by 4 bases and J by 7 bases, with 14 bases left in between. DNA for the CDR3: TGTGCCAGCAGCTCGGACATCACGGGGGAGCAGTACTTC. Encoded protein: CASSSDITGEQYF.

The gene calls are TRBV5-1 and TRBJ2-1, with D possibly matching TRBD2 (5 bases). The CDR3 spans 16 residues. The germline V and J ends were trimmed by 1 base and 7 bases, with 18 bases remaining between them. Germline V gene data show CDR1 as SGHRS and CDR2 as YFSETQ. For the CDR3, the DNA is TGCGCCAGCAGCTTGCAAAACGGGGTGGGGTTGAATGAGCAGTTCTTC. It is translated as CASSLQNGVGLNEQFF.

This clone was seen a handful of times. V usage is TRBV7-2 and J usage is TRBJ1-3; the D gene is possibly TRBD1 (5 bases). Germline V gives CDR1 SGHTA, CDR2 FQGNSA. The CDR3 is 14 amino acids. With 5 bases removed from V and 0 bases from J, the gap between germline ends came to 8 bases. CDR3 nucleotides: TGTGCCAGCAGCCTCAGGGCCTCTGGAAACACCATATATTTT. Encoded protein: CASSLRASGNTIYF.

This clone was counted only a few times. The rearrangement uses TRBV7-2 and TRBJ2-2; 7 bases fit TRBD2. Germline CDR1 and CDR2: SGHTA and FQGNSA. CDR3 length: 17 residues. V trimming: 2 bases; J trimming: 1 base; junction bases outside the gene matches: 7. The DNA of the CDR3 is TGTGCCAGCAGCTTACTCCTCGCGGGGGTGAACACCGGGGAGCTGTTTTTT. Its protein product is CASSLLLAGVNTGELFF. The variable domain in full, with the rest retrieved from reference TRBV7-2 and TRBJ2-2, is GAGVSQSPSNKVTEKGKDVELRCDPISGHTALYWYRQSLGQGLEFLIYFQGNSAPDKSGLPSDRFSAERTGGSVSTLTIQRTQQEDSAVYLCASSLLLAGVNTGELFFGEGSRLTVL.

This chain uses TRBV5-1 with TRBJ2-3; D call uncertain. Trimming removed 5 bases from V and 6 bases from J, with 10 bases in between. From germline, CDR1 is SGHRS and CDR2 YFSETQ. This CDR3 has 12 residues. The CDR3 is CASRSSRDTQYF. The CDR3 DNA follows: TGCGCCAGCAGAAGCTCGAGGGATACGCAGTATTTT. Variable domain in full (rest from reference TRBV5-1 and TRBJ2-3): KAGVTQTPRYLIKTRGQQVTLSCSPISGHRSVSWYQQTPGQGLQFLFEYFSETQRNKGNFPGRFSGRQFSNSRSEMNVSTLELGDSALYLCASRSSRDTQYFGPGTRLTVL.

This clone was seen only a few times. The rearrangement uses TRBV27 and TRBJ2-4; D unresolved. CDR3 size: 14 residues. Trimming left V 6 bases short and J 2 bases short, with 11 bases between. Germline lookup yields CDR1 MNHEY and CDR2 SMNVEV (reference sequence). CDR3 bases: TGTGCCAGCAGGGATGGTGGGTCCAAAAACATTCAGTACTTC. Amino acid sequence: CASRDGGSKNIQYF.

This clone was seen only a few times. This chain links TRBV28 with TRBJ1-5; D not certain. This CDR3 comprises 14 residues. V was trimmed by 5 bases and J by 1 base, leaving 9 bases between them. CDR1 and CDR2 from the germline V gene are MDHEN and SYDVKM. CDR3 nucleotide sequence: TGTGCCAGCAGTCCCCGAGGGAGCAATCAGCCCCAGCATTTT. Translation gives CASSPRGSNQPQHF. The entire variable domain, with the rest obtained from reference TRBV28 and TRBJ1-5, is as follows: DVKVTQSSRYLVKRTGEKVFLECVQDMDHENMFWYRQDPGLGLRLIYFSYDVKMKEKGDIPEGYSVSREKKERFSLILESASTNQTSMYLCASSPRGSNQPQHFGDGTRLSIL.

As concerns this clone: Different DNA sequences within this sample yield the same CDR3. As DNA, the CDR3 is TGTGCCAGCAGTGGCGGGACTAGCGGCACAGATACGCAGTATTTT. Its translation is CASSGGTSGTDTQYF. The genes are TRBV25-1 and TRBJ2-3; the match to TRBD2 covers 10 bases. CDR1 is MGHDK and CDR2 is SYGVNS in the germline V gene. The CDR3 spans 15 residues. Trimming cost V 4 bases and J 1 base; bases outside gene matches: 2.

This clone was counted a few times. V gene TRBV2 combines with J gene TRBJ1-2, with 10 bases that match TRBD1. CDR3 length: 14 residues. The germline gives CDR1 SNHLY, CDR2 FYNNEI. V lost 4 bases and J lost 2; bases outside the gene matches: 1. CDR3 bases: TGTGCCAGCAGTGGGGGACAGGGGAACTATGGCTACACCTTC. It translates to CASSGGQGNYGYTF.

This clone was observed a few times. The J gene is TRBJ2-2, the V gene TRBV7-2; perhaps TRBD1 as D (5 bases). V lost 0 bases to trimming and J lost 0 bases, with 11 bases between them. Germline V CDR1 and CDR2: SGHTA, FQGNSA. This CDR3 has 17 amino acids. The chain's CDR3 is CASSLATETTNTGELFF. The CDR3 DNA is TGTGCCAGCAGCTTAGCGACAGAAACAACGAACACCGGGGAGCTGTTTTTT.

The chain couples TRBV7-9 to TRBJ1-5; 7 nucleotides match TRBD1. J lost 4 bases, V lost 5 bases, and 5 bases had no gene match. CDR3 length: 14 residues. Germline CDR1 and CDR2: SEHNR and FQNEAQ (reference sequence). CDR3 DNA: TGTGCCAGCAGCGTTGGACAGGAGAATCAGCCCCAGCATTTT. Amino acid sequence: CASSVGQENQPQHF. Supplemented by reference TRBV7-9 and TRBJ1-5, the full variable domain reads DTGVSQNPRHKITKRGQNVTFRCDPISEHNRLYWYRQTLGQGPEFLTYFQNEAQLEKSRLLSDRFSAERPKGSFSTLEIQRTEQGDSAMYLCASSVGQENQPQHFGDGTRLSIL.

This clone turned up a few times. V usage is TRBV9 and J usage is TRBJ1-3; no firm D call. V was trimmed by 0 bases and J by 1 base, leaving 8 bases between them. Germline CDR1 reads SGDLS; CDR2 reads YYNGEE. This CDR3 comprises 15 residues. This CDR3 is CASSVAFSSGNTIYF. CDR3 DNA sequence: TGTGCCAGCAGCGTAGCTTTTTCGTCTGGAAACACCATATATTTT.

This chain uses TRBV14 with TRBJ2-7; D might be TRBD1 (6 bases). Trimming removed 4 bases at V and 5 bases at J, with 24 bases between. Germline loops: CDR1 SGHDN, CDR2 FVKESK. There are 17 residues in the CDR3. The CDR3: CASSLEILTGLYNEQYF. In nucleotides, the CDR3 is TGTGCCAGCAGCCTGGAAATTCTCACAGGGTTATACAACGAGCAGTACTTC.

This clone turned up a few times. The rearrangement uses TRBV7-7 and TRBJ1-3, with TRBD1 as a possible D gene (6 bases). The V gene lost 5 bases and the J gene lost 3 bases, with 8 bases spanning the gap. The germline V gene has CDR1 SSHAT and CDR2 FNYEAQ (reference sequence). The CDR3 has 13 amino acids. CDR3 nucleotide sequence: TGTGCCAGCAGCCTGGACAGTGGAAACACCATATATTTT. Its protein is CASSLDSGNTIYF.

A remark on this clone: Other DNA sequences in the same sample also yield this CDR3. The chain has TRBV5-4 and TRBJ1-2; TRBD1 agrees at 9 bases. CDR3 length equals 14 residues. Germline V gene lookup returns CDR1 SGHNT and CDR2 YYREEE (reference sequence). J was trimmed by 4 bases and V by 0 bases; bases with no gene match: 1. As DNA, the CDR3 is TGTGCCAGCAGCTTGGAGGACAGGGGCTATGGCTACACCTTC. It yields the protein CASSLEDRGYGYTF.

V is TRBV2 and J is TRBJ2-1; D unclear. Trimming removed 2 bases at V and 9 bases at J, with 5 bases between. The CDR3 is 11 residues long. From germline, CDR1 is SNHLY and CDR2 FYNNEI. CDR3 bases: TGTGCCAGCAGTGAAACGGGTGAGCAGTTCTTC. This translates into CASSETGEQFF.

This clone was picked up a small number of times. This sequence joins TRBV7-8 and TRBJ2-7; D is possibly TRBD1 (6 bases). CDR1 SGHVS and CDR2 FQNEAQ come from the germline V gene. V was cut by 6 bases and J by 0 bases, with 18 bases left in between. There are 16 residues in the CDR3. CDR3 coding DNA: TGTGCCAGCAGTCCCCAAGCCCGGACAGACTCCTACGAGCAGTACTTC. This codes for CASSPQARTDSYEQYF.

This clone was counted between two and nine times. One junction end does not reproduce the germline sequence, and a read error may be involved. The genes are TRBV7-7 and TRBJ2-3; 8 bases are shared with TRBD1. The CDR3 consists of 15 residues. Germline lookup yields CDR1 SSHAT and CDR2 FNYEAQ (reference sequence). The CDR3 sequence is CASSAGTGPTDTQYF. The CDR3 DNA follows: TGTGCTAGCAGCGCCGGGACAGGACCAACAGATACGCAGTATTTT.